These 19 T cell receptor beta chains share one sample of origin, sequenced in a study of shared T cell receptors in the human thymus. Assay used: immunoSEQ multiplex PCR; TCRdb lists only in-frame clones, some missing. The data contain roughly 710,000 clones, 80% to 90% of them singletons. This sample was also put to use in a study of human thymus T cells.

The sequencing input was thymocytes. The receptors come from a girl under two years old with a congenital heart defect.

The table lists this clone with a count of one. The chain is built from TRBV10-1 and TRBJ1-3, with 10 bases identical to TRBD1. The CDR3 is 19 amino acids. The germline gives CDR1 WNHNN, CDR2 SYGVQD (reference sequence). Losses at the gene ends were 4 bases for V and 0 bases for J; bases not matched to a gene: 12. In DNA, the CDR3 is TGCGCCAGCAGTGCCTTTTGGGACAGGGGTTTCAACTCTGGAAACACCATATATTTT. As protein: CASSAFWDRGFNSGNTIYF.

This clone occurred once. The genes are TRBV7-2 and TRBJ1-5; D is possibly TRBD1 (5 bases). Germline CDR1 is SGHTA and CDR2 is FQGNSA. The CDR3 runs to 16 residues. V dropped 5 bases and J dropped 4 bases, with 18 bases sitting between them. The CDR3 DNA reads TGTGCCAGCAGCCCCACCCTAGGGGTGACGAATCAGCCCCAGCATTTT. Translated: CASSPTLGVTNQPQHF.

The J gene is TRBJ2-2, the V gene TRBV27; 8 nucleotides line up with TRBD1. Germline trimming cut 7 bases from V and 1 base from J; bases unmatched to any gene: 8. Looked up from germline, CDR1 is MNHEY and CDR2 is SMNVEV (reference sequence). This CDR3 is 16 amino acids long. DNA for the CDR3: TGTGCCAGCACCCCCCCCGGGACAGGGAACACCGGGGAGCTGTTTTTT. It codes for CASTPPGTGNTGELFF.

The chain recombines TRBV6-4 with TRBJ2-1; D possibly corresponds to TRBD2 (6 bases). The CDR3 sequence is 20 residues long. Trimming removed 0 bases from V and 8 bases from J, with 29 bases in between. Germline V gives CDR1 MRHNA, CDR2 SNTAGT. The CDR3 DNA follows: TGTGCCAGCAGTGACTCGATTCCGGCCGGGGGTATTTTAGATTTGCATGAGCAGTTCTTC. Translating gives CASSDSIPAGGILDLHEQFF.

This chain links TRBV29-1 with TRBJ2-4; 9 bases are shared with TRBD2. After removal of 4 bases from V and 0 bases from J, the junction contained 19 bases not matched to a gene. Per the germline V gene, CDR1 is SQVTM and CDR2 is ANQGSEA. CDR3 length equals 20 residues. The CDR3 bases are TGCAGCGTTGCGGGGTCGTCCCCGACCCCTAGCGGGGTAGCCAAAAACATTCAGTACTTC. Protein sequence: CSVAGSSPTPSGVAKNIQYF.

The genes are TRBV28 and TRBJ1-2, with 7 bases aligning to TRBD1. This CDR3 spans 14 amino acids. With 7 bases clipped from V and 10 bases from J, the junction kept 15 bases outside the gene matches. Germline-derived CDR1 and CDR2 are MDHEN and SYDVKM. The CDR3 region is CASKNRDRVYTYTF. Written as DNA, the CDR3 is TGTGCCAGCAAAAACAGGGACAGAGTCTACACCTACACCTTC.

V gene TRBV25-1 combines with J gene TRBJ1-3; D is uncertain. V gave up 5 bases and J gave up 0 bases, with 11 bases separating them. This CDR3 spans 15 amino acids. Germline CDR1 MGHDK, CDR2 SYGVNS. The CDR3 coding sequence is TGTGCCAGCAGTAGCGACCAGAACTCTGGAAACACCATATATTTT. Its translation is CASSSDQNSGNTIYF. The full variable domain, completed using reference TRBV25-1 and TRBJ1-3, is EADIYQTPRYLVIGTGKKITLECSQTMGHDKMYWYQQDPGMELHLIHYSYGVNSTEKGDLSSESTVSRIRTEHFPLTLESARPSHTSQYLCASSSDQNSGNTIYFGEGSWLTVV.

CDR3 sequence: CSATSSYEQFF. The DNA for the CDR3 is TGCAGTGCTACTAGCTCTTATGAGCAGTTCTTC. V and J are TRBV20-1 and TRBJ2-1; tentatively, D is TRBD2 (5 bases). Per the germline V gene, CDR1 is DFQATT and CDR2 is SNEGSKA (reference sequence). The CDR3 length is 11 residues. Deletions cut 4 bases from V and 8 bases from J, with 9 bases between.

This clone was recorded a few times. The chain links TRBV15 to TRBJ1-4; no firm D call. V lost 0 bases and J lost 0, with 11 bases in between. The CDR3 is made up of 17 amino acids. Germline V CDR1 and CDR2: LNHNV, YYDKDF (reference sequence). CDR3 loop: CATSRELEIATNEKLFF. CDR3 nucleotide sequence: TGTGCCACCAGCAGAGAATTAGAAATCGCAACTAATGAAAAACTGTTTTTT.

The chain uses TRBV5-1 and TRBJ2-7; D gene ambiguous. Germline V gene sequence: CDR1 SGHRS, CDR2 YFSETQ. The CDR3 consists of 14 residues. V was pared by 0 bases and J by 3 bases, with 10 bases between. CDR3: CASSLGAEHYEQYF. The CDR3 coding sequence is TGCGCCAGCAGCTTGGGTGCAGAACACTACGAGCAGTACTTC.

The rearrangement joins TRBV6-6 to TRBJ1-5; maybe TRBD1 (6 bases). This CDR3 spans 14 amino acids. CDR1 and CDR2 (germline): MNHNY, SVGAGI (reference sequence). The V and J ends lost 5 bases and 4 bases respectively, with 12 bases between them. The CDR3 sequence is CASSPDSLNQPQHF. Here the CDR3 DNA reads TGTGCCAGCAGTCCGGACAGCCTGAATCAGCCCCAGCATTTT.

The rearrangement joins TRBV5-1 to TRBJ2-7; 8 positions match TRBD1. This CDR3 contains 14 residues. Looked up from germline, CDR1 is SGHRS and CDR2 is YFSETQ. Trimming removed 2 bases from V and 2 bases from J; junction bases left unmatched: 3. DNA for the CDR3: TGCGCCAGCAGCTTTGGGACAGGAGCCTACGAGCAGTACTTC. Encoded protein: CASSFGTGAYEQYF.

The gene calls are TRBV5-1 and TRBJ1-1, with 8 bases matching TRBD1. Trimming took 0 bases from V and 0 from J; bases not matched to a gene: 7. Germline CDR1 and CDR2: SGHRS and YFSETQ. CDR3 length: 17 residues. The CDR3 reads CASSLGGGQGMNTEAFF. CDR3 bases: TGCGCCAGCAGCTTGGGGGGAGGACAGGGTATGAACACTGAAGCTTTCTTT.

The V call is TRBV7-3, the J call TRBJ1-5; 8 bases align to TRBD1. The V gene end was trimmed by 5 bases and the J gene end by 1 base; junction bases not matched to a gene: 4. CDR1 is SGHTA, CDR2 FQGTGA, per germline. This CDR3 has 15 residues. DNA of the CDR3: TGTGCCAGCAGCAGGACAGGGCCAAGCAATCAGCCCCAGCATTTT. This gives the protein CASSRTGPSNQPQHF.

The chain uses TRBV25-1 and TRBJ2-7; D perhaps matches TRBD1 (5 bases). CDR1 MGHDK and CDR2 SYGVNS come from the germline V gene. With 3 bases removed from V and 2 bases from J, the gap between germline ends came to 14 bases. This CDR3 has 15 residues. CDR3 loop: CASSDVGRAPYEQYF. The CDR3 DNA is TGTGCCAGCAGTGATGTGGGCAGGGCCCCCTACGAGCAGTACTTC.

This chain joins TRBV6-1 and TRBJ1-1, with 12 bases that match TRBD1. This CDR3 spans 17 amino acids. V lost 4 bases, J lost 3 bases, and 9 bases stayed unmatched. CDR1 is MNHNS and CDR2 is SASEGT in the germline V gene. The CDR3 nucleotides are TGTGCCAGCAGTGTCAGACCGGGACAGGGGGCTTACACTGAAGCTTTCTTT. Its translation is CASSVRPGQGAYTEAFF.

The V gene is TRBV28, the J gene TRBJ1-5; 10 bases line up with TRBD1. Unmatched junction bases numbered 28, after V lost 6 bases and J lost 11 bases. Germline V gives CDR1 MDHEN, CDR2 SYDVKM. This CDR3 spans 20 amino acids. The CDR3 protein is CASSPLPSTNTDRGLKAQHF. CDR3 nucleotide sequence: TGTGCCAGCAGCCCTCTCCCAAGCACGAATACGGACAGGGGGTTGAAGGCCCAGCATTTT.

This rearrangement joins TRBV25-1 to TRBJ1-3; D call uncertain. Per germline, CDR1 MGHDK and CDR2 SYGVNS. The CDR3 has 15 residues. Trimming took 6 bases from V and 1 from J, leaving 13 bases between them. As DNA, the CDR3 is TGTGCCAGCAGCGGTACCTTACTATCTGGAAACACCATATATTTT. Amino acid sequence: CASSGTLLSGNTIYF.

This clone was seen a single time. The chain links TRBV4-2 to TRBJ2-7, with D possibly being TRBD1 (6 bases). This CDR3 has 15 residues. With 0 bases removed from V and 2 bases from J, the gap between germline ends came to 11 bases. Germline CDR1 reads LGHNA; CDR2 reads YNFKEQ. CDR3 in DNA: TGTGCCAGCAGCCAAGAACAGGGAATCCCCTACGAGCAGTACTTC. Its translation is CASSQEQGIPYEQYF.